These T cell receptor beta chains were read from a single sample in a study of cytomegalovirus exposure and HLA in healthy donors. TCRdb keeps only in-frame clones here, not all; method: immunoSEQ multiplex PCR. The repertoire holds around 140,000 clones, with around 67% as singletons. Input material: PBMCs. The receptors were sampled from a woman younger than 30 in good health and CMV-seronegative. Both conserved end residues are part of each CDR3. The D gene is left open where the match is weak. Part of the rows lack a size; the others show once, few, many or a class for expanded clones.

v_gene	len	j_gene	abundance	d_gene	CDR3aa	CDR3nt
TRBV11-2	15	TRBJ2-1	-	TRBD2	CASSPGTNPTNEQFF	TGTGCCAGCAGCCCCGGGACTAATCCCACCAATGAGCAGTTCTTC
TRBV5-6	16	TRBJ2-3	-	TRBD1	CASSRTTGGPTDTQYF	TGTGCCAGCAGCCGAACCACAGGGGGCCCCACAGATACGCAGTATTTT
TRBV7-9	14	TRBJ2-7	-	-	CASSLSQNSYEQYF	TGTGCCAGCAGCTTAAGTCAGAACTCCTACGAGCAGTACTTC
TRBV12-2	13	TRBJ1-1	-	-	CASAIGVNTEAFF	TGTGCAAGCGCTATCGGAGTGAACACTGAAGCTTTCTTT
TRBV14	16	TRBJ2-1	-	TRBD2	CASSPTGTSGRNEQFF	TGTGCCAGCAGCCCGACCGGGACTAGCGGGAGAAATGAGCAGTTCTTC
TRBV19	14	TRBJ1-5	-	-	CASSMRQHNQPQHF	TGTGCCAGTAGTATGAGGCAGCACAATCAGCCCCAGCATTTT
TRBV9	16	TRBJ2-1	-	TRBD1	CASSLRTGADYIEQFF	TGTGCCAGCAGCCTCCGGACAGGGGCGGACTATATTGAGCAGTTCTTC
TRBV7-8	14	TRBJ2-7	-	-	CASSLVLSPYEQYF	TGTGCCAGCAGCTTAGTCCTAAGCCCCTACGAGCAGTACTTC
TRBV5-1	17	TRBJ1-6	-	-	CASSLARIGTPNSPLHF	TGCGCCAGCAGCTTGGCCCGAATAGGGACTCCCAATTCACCCCTCCACTTT
TRBV6-5	15	TRBJ1-4	-	-	CASSYLAIRNEKLFF	TGTGCCAGCAGTTACTTGGCCATTCGTAATGAAAAACTGTTTTTT
TRBV7-9	16	TRBJ2-2	once	TRBD1	CASSLGQVEGTGELFF	TGTGCCAGCAGCTTGGGACAGGTCGAAGGCACCGGGGAGCTGTTTTTT
TRBV5-6	15	TRBJ1-2	once	-	CASKLALFSSYGYTF	TGTGCCAGCAAATTGGCGCTGTTTTCTAGCTATGGCTACACCTTC
TRBV7-8	15	TRBJ2-5	-	-	CASSLVLGAEETQYF	TGTGCCAGCAGCTTAGTCTTGGGGGCCGAGGAGACCCAGTACTTC
TRBV29-1	18	TRBJ2-3	-	TRBD2	CSVTLGAGGVYGTDTQYF	TGCAGCGTTACCCTGGGAGCGGGAGGGGTTTACGGGACAGATACGCAGTATTTT
TRBV5-5	13	TRBJ2-1	-	-	CASSFAGDNEQFF	TGTGCCAGCAGCTTCGCAGGGGACAATGAGCAGTTCTTC
TRBV28	11	TRBJ1-2	-	-	CASSTGTRYTF	TGTGCCAGCAGCACCGGGACACGCTACACCTTC
TRBV11-2	16	TRBJ1-6	few	-	CASSLGAHSYNSPLHF	TGTGCCAGCAGCTTAGGGGCCCACTCCTATAATTCACCCCTCCACTTT
TRBV4-3	19	TRBJ1-6	few	TRBD1	CASSLRTGGSDPYNSPLHF	TGCGCCAGCAGCCTCAGGACAGGGGGCAGTGACCCTTATAATTCACCCCTCCACTTT
TRBV5-1	14	TRBJ2-1	-	-	CASSRPETHNEQFF	TGCGCCAGCAGCCGACCGGAGACCCACAATGAGCAGTTCTTC
TRBV7-2	14	TRBJ2-1	-	-	CASSSSSVNNEQFF	TGTGCCAGCAGCTCCTCTAGCGTCAACAATGAGCAGTTCTTC
TRBV28	14	TRBJ1-4	-	TRBD1	CASSTPGRGEKLFF	TGTGCCAGCAGTACCCCGGGCAGGGGGGAAAAACTGTTTTTT
TRBV7-6	15	TRBJ1-4	-	-	CASSLVPGTNEKLFF	TGTGCCAGCAGCTTAGTACCGGGTACTAATGAAAAACTGTTTTTT
TRBV11-2	13	TRBJ2-5	few	TRBD1	CASSFTGEETQYF	TGTGCCAGCAGCTTCACAGGGGAGGAGACCCAGTACTTC
TRBV4-1	17	TRBJ2-2	few	TRBD2	CASSPGLAGVNTGELFF	TGCGCCAGCAGCCCAGGACTAGCGGGAGTCAACACCGGGGAGCTGTTTTTT
TRBV19	15	TRBJ2-1	-	-	CASVPSVSSYNEQFF	TGTGCCAGTGTCCCTAGCGTGTCATCCTACAATGAGCAGTTCTTC
TRBV2	15	TRBJ1-6	-	-	CASRVSGQDNSPLHF	TGTGCCAGCAGGGTGTCAGGGCAGGATAATTCACCCCTCCACTTT
TRBV6-4	15	TRBJ1-6	few	TRBD1	CASSETGVPSSPLHF	TGTGCCAGCAGTGAGACAGGGGTACCGAGTTCACCCCTCCACTTT
TRBV2	17	TRBJ1-6	-	TRBD1	CASTLGGGLADHSPLHF	TGTGCCAGCACCTTAGGGGGCGGTTTGGCGGACCATTCACCCCTCCACTTT
TRBV7-9	16	TRBJ1-1	-	TRBD1	CASSLGRHGQEFEAFF	TGTGCCAGCAGCTTAGGTAGGCACGGACAGGAGTTTGAAGCTTTCTTT